This entry lists 28 T cell receptor beta chains sequenced from one sample in a study of blood T cells in healthy people across ages. The use of a sample-barcoded 5' primer and a J-beta primer mix characterized a second PCR of roughly 6 to 12 cycles. Using its own MiXCR run on the 5' RACE reads, TCRdb lists one record per CDR3 protein. The sample records around 1.1 million distinct CDR3 sequences, 30% to 40% being singletons. The sequenced sample consisted of blood. The receptors were gathered from a man between 18 and 35 years old in good health.

This chain connects TRBV18 to TRBJ1-5; 10 bases agree with TRBD1. The CDR3 totals 15 residues. From germline, CDR1 is KGHSH and CDR2 LQKENI. The trim removed 3 bases at V and 5 bases at J, leaving 4 bases unmatched. The CDR3 loop reads CASSPTGTGDQPQHF. The DNA of the CDR3 is TGTGCCAGCTCACCGACCGGGACAGGGGATCAGCCCCAGCATTTT.

CDR3 bases: TGTGCCAGCAGTGGAGGGGACTCCTATAATTCACCCCTCCACTTT. Residues: CASSGGDSYNSPLHF. This rearrangement joins TRBV12-3 or TRBV12-4 to TRBJ1-6, with D maybe TRBD1 (5 bases). The germline V and J ends were trimmed by 5 bases and 0 bases, with 8 bases remaining between them. The CDR3 runs 15 residues.

The chain links TRBV20-1 to TRBJ1-1, with D possibly matching TRBD1 (6 bases). CDR3 length equals 14 residues. Trimming removed 0 bases at V and 3 bases at J, with 11 bases between. The germline V gene encodes CDR1 DFQATT and CDR2 SNEGSKA (reference sequence). The CDR3 protein is CSARDTGRDTEAFF. The DNA of the CDR3 is TGCAGTGCTAGAGACACAGGGAGGGACACTGAAGCTTTCTTT.

The chain employs TRBV9 and TRBJ1-2, with D maybe TRBD1 (5 bases). Trimming shortened V by 0 bases and J by 5 bases, and 14 bases separated the two germline ends. The CDR3 loop spans 15 amino acids. Germline CDR1 is SGDLS and CDR2 is YYNGEE. CDR3 DNA: TGTGCCAGCAGCGTAGCCGCCGGGGGTGAATATGGCTACACCTTC. Translation: CASSVAAGGEYGYTF.

This clonotype has more than one count but fewer than ten. The chain has TRBV20-1 and TRBJ1-2; D gene ambiguous. CDR1 is DFQATT and CDR2 is SNEGSKA in the germline V gene (reference sequence). This CDR3 has 13 residues. CDR3 in amino acids: CSPVYTDYFGYTF. CDR3 coding DNA: TGCAGCCCTGTATACACAGATTATTTCGGCTACACCTTC.

V gene TRBV5-1 combines with J gene TRBJ1-6; D ambiguous. The V end lost 2 bases, the J end lost 5 bases, and 8 bases lay between the germline ends. Germline V CDR1 and CDR2: SGHRS, YFSETQ. CDR3 size: 14 residues. The CDR3 is CASSLGGHNSPLHF. Here the CDR3 DNA reads TGCGCCAGCAGCTTAGGCGGACATAATTCACCCCTCCACTTT.

The chain combines TRBV2 with TRBJ1-2, with unresolved D. Germline CDR1 reads SNHLY; CDR2 reads FYNNEI. The CDR3 is 15 residues long. The V gene lost 3 bases and the J gene lost 2 bases, with 13 bases spanning the gap. DNA for the CDR3: TGTGCCAGCAGTGAGCTTCGAGGGTCCAACTATGGCTACACCTTC. Translated, it gives CASSELRGSNYGYTF. The full variable domain, rest sourced from reference TRBV2 and TRBJ1-2, is EPEVTQTPSHQVTQMGQEVILRCVPISNHLYFYWYRQILGQKVEFLVSFYNNEISEKSEIFDDQFSVERPDGSNFTLKIRSTKLEDSAMYFCASSELRGSNYGYTFGSGTRLTVV.

In this sample, this clonotype turned up a few times. CDR3 in DNA: TGTGCCAGCAGCGCCCGGACGGGGGAAAACTATGGCTACACCTTC. Translation gives CASSARTGENYGYTF. The chain has TRBV9 and TRBJ1-2; tentative D call: TRBD1 (5 bases). Trimming removed 3 bases from V and 2 bases from J, with 14 bases in between. The CDR3 has 15 amino acids. The germline gives CDR1 SGDLS, CDR2 YYNGEE.

This clonotype was detected many times. This chain uses TRBV27 with TRBJ1-6; no reliable D call. V gave up 0 bases and J gave up 9 bases, with 6 bases separating them. Germline V gene lookup returns CDR1 MNHEY and CDR2 SMNVEV (reference sequence). The CDR3 runs 13 residues. Here the CDR3 reads CASSLSDLSPLHF. For the CDR3, the DNA is TGTGCCAGCAGTTTATCGGACCTTTCACCCCTCCACTTT.

This chain uses TRBV12-3 or TRBV12-4 with TRBJ2-1; TRBD1 matches 9 bases. This CDR3 region has 15 residues. Trimming cost V 5 bases and J 3 bases; bases outside gene matches: 5. CDR3 sequence (DNA): TGTGCCAGCAGTACGCGACAGGGGGACTACAATGAGCAGTTCTTC. Its protein product is CASSTRQGDYNEQFF.

There are a few counts of this clonotype. The J gene is TRBJ1-1, the V gene TRBV29-1; possible D gene TRBD1, 5 bases. Trimming pared 4 bases from V and 1 base from J, leaving 10 bases between. Germline V gene data show CDR1 as SQVTM and CDR2 as ANQGSEA. The CDR3 has 13 amino acids. The CDR3 protein is CSVAQGQNTEAFF. CDR3 nucleotide sequence: TGCAGCGTTGCCCAGGGCCAGAACACTGAAGCTTTCTTT.

This clonotype has more than one count but fewer than ten. The chain uses TRBV5-5 and TRBJ1-2, with TRBD1 as a possible D gene (5 bases). Trimming cost V 6 bases and J 4 bases, with 16 bases left between them. CDR1 is SGHKS, CDR2 YYEKEE, per germline (reference sequence). The CDR3 length is 14 residues. CDR3 in DNA: TGTGCCAGCACCCTCCAGGGAGGTACCTATGGCTACACCTTC. Encoded protein: CASTLQGGTYGYTF.

This chain links TRBV5-1 with TRBJ1-1, with TRBD1 matching 7 bases. J lost 1 base, V lost 4 bases, and 4 bases had no gene match. The germline CDR1 and CDR2 sequences are SGHRS and YFSETQ. This CDR3 has 14 residues. The CDR3 is CASSTYRGNTEAFF. The CDR3 region has the DNA TGCGCCAGCAGCACCTACAGGGGGAACACTGAAGCTTTCTTT.

This chain joins TRBV3-1 and TRBJ2-1; 9 positions match TRBD2. CDR3 length equals 15 residues. In germline, CDR1 is LGHDT, CDR2 YNNKEL (reference sequence). The V segment lost 4 bases and the J segment 5 bases; nucleotides outside the gene matches: 6. The CDR3 reads CASSPAAGGHNEQFF. CDR3 DNA: TGTGCCAGCAGCCCGGCTGCGGGGGGGCACAATGAGCAGTTCTTC.

The chain has TRBV14 and TRBJ2-5; D remains ambiguous. The J call is in doubt because the DNA end fits TRBJ2-7 better. The CDR3 extends over 16 amino acids. Germline CDR1 and CDR2: SGHDN and FVKESK. The CDR3 DNA reads as TGTGCCAGCAGCCGAGACGGCGCCGAAATAATTTACGAGCAGTACTTC. Encoded protein: CASSRDGAEIIYEQYF.

There are a few counts of this clonotype. This sequence joins TRBV12-5 and TRBJ2-5; 10 nucleotides agree with TRBD2. The DNA end favors TRBJ2-7, so the J call may be wrong. Germline CDR1 and CDR2: LGHNT and FRNRAP. The CDR3 is made up of 14 amino acids. The CDR3 DNA is TGTGCTAGTGGTTCGGGACTAGCGAATCACGAGCAGTACTTC. Amino acid sequence: CASGSGLANHEQYF.

This clonotype has a handful of counts. This chain links TRBV12-3 or TRBV12-4 with TRBJ2-5; 7 nucleotides match TRBD2. The CDR3 consists of 16 residues. With 1 base clipped from V and 11 bases from J, the junction kept 16 bases outside the gene matches. This CDR3 reads CASSLDQTSPLLRQYF. The CDR3 region has the DNA TGTGCCAGCAGTTTAGACCAGACTAGCCCCCTCTTGAGGCAGTACTTC.

The genes are TRBV25-1 and TRBJ2-5, with 10 nucleotides matching TRBD1. The CDR3 is 13 amino acids. Germline CDR1 and CDR2: MGHDK and SYGVNS. V gave up 5 bases and J gave up 6 bases; unmatched junction bases: 3. The DNA of the CDR3 is TGTGCCAGCAGTAGGGACAGGGGAAAGACCCAGTACTTC. Its translation: CASSRDRGKTQYF.

The chain couples TRBV6-5 to TRBJ2-3; D is ambiguous. Germline V gene sequence: CDR1 MNHEY, CDR2 SVGAGI. V lost 8 bases, J lost 0 bases, and 9 bases lay in between. CDR3 length: 13 amino acids. The CDR3 here is CASGKLSTDTQYF. As DNA, the CDR3 is TGTGCCAGCGGAAAGCTCAGCACAGATACGCAGTATTTT.

The V gene is TRBV20-1, the J gene TRBJ1-5; D is undetermined. CDR3 length: 14 residues. Between the trimmed V and J ends, which lost 0 bases and 6 bases, there was a span of 12 bases. Germline V CDR1 and CDR2: DFQATT, SNEGSKA (reference sequence). The CDR3 DNA follows: TGCAGTGCTAGAGATCTGGGGTTAGGTCAGCCCCAGCATTTT. This translates into CSARDLGLGQPQHF.

This sequence joins TRBV29-1 and TRBJ1-4, with 9 bases fitting TRBD1. V trimming: 3 bases; J trimming: 8 bases; junction bases outside the gene matches: 4. The CDR3 is 13 residues long. Germline lookup yields CDR1 SQVTM and CDR2 ANQGSEA. The CDR3 DNA sequence: TGCAGCGTTGACTTACAGGGGGCGGAAAAACTGTTTTTT. It encodes CSVDLQGAEKLFF.

The rearrangement links TRBV20-1 to TRBJ2-3; TRBD2 matches 10 bases. Germline V gene data show CDR1 as DFQATT and CDR2 as SNEGSKA (reference sequence). The CDR3 totals 14 residues. The trim removed 5 bases at V and 4 bases at J, leaving 6 bases unmatched. The CDR3 here is CSAPLAGYADTQYF. The DNA for the CDR3 is TGCAGTGCTCCACTAGCGGGGTATGCAGATACGCAGTATTTT.

The chain employs TRBV7-9 and TRBJ1-1, with D possibly TRBD1 on 6 matching bases. V lost 1 base and J lost 12, with 21 bases in between. The CDR3 covers 15 residues. Germline loops: CDR1 SEHNR, CDR2 FQNEAQ (reference sequence). This chain's CDR3 is CASSLEGGATTRTFF. CDR3 nucleotides: TGTGCCAGCAGCTTAGAGGGGGGGGCCACCACCAGAACTTTCTTT.

This clonotype showed up just a few times. The chain couples TRBV20-1 to TRBJ1-5; weak D call: TRBD1 (6 bases). The CDR3 covers 14 residues. The V end was cut by 3 bases, the J end by 2 bases, with 11 bases between. The germline V gene encodes CDR1 DFQATT and CDR2 SNEGSKA (reference sequence). The CDR3 loop reads CSARAGGRNQPQHF. CDR3 coding DNA: TGCAGTGCTAGGGCGGGGGGCCGCAATCAGCCCCAGCATTTT.

This clonotype showed up just once. V is TRBV7-9 and J is TRBJ2-3, with a possible D match to TRBD2 (5 bases). Germline V gene data show CDR1 as SEHNR and CDR2 as FQNEAQ (reference sequence). Between the trimmed V and J ends, which lost 7 bases and 8 bases, there was a span of 13 bases. This CDR3 spans 12 amino acids. CDR3 sequence reads: CASMGSPATQYF. The CDR3 coding sequence is TGTGCCAGCATGGGGAGCCCAGCTACGCAGTATTTT. Full variable domain (rest looked up from reference TRBV7-9 and TRBJ2-3): DTGVSQNPRHKITKRGQNVTFRCDPISEHNRLYWYRQTLGQGPEFLTYFQNEAQLEKSRLLSDRFSAERPKGSFSTLEIQRTEQGDSAMYLCASMGSPATQYFGPGTRLTVL.

The chain has TRBV7-2 and TRBJ1-1; 7 bases match TRBD1. The germline V gene has CDR1 SGHTA and CDR2 FQGNSA. J was trimmed by 0 bases and V by 5 bases; bases with no gene match: 15. The CDR3 contains 18 residues. The CDR3 DNA sequence: TGTGCCAGCAGCCCAGGAGGGGTTTTGACAGGGCTGAACACTGAAGCTTTCTTT. As protein: CASSPGGVLTGLNTEAFF.

J is TRBJ2-2 and V is TRBV6-5; D ambiguous. The CDR3 is 14 residues long. The germline gives CDR1 MNHEY, CDR2 SVGAGI. Trimming took 7 bases from V and 7 from J, leaving 16 bases between them. Written as DNA, the CDR3 is TGTGCCAGCAAACCCCCAAGTTTCCACGGGGAGCTGTTTTTT. Translation: CASKPPSFHGELFF.

The CDR3: CAIRPPGRPYNEQFF. CDR3 in DNA: TGTGCCATCAGACCGCCCGGGAGGCCCTACAATGAGCAGTTCTTC. The V call is TRBV10-3, the J call TRBJ2-1, with TRBD2 identical over 7 bases. V was pared by 6 bases and J by 2 bases, with 7 bases of the junction left unmatched. The CDR3 has 15 residues. Germline V gives CDR1 ENHRY, CDR2 SYGVKD.